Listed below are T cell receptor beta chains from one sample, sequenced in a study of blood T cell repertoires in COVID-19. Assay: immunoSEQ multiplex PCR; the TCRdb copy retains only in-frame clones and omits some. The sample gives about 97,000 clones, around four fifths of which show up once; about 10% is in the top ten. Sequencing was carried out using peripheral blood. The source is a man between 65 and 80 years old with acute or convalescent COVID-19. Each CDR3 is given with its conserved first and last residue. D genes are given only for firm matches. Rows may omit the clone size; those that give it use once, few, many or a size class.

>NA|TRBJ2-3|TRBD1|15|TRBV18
CASSPGTGRTDTQYF
TGTGCCAGCTCACCTGGGACAGGGCGCACAGATACGCAGTATTTT
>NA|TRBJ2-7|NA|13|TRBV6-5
CASSTGVTYEQYF
TGTGCCAGCAGTACGGGGGTTACCTACGAGCAGTACTTC
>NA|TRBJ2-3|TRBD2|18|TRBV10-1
CASTPNLAGGPGIDTQYF
TGCGCCAGCACACCCAATCTAGCGGGGGGGCCTGGTATAGATACGCAGTATTTT
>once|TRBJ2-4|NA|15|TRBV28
CASSGELLAKNIQYF
TGTGCCAGCAGTGGGGAGCTGTTAGCCAAAAACATTCAGTACTTC
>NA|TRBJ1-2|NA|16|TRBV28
CASSLYPPWQGDGYTF
TGTGCCAGCAGTTTATATCCCCCTTGGCAGGGCGATGGCTACACCTTC
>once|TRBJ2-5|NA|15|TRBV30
CAWSGEKRSQETQYF
TGTGCCTGGAGTGGGGAGAAGCGGAGCCAAGAGACCCAGTACTTC
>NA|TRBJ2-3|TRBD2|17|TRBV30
CAWSKGTSLVLPDTQYF
TGTGCCTGGAGCAAAGGGACTAGCTTGGTCCTCCCAGATACGCAGTATTTT
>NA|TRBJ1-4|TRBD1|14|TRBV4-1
CASSLDRSNEKLFF
TGCGCCAGCAGTTTGGACAGGAGTAATGAAAAACTGTTTTTT
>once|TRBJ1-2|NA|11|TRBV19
CATGQNYGYTF
TGTGCCACCGGACAGAACTATGGCTACACCTTC
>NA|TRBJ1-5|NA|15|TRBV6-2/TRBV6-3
CASSHTAGKNQPQHF
TGTGCCAGCAGCCACACGGCAGGGAAGAATCAGCCCCAGCATTTT
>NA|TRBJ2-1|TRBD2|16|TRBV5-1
CASSMSTSGGSGEQFF
TGCGCCAGCAGCATGTCAACTAGCGGGGGCTCTGGTGAGCAGTTCTTC